The 12 T cell receptor beta chains presented below share a single source sample, sequenced in a study of beta chain features in type 1 diabetes. Study-wide results and limits: Type 1 diabetes patients showed a moderate but significant shortening of TCRB CDR3s in all four CD4+ subsets.

The isolated RNA, all of it, was reverse transcribed, so expressed TCRB transcripts were what got sequenced. Only in-frame clones appear in the TCRdb table, and some are missing; sequencing was by immunoSEQ multiplex PCR. This table has under 850,000 clones, 13% appearing once. Their target antigens are unknown. The sequenced sample consisted of naive CD4+ T cells from blood. These receptors were obtained from a man between 18 and 29 years old with type 1 diabetes.

This clone was counted only a few times. The rearrangement uses TRBV7-9 and TRBJ1-2; 9 nucleotides match TRBD1. This CDR3 is 16 amino acids long. The trim removed 3 bases at V and 10 bases at J, leaving 15 bases unmatched. Germline CDR1 reads SEHNR; CDR2 reads FQNEAQ (reference sequence). CDR3 in amino acids: CASSFFLRDRAGYYTF. CDR3 in DNA: TGTGCCAGCAGCTTTTTCCTCCGGGACAGGGCTGGTTACTACACCTTC.

A few counts support this clone. The chain is built from TRBV28 and TRBJ1-1; D is ambiguous. V dropped 6 bases and J dropped 7 bases, with 12 bases sitting between them. This CDR3 contains 12 residues. Germline CDR1 is MDHEN and CDR2 is SYDVKM. The CDR3 here is CASSPPRIEAFF. The CDR3 bases are TGTGCCAGCAGCCCTCCAAGGATTGAAGCTTTCTTT.

This clone was seen more than once but under ten times. The chain has TRBV30 and TRBJ2-3; D is tentatively TRBD1 or TRBD2 (5 bases each). Trimming shortened V by 5 bases and J by 0 bases, and 15 bases separated the two germline ends. Per germline, CDR1 GTSNPN and CDR2 SVGIG (reference sequence). The CDR3 is 15 amino acids. The CDR3 DNA reads TGTGCCTGGCTACCGGGGCGAGCGAGCACAGATACGCAGTATTTT. It is translated as CAWLPGRASTDTQYF.

This clone was observed a handful of times. The chain links TRBV7-2 to TRBJ2-3; D is uncertain. V dropped 6 bases and J dropped 6 bases, with 10 bases sitting between them. From germline, CDR1 is SGHTA and CDR2 FQGNSA. The CDR3 is 12 amino acids. CDR3 sequence reads: CASRGGGDTQYF. CDR3 nucleotide sequence: TGTGCCAGCAGAGGTGGTGGGGATACGCAGTATTTT.

The rearrangement uses TRBV7-3 and TRBJ1-1; no definite D call. In germline, CDR1 is SGHTA, CDR2 FQGTGA. V was clipped by 5 bases and J by 1 base, with 5 bases between them. The CDR3 extends over 12 amino acids. In nucleotides, the CDR3 is TGTGCCAGCAGCACGGAGAACACTGAAGCTTTCTTT. Its protein product is CASSTENTEAFF. The whole variable domain, remainder taken from reference TRBV7-3 and TRBJ1-1, is GAGVSQTPSNKVTEKGKYVELRCDPISGHTALYWYRQSLGQGPEFLIYFQGTGAADDSGLPNDRFFAVRPEGSVSTLKIQRTERGDSAVYLCASSTENTEAFFGQGTRLTVV.

The chain uses TRBV6-5 and TRBJ2-5, with 7 bases identical to TRBD2. This CDR3 region has 15 residues. Germline V gene sequence: CDR1 MNHEY, CDR2 SVGAGI. J gave up 0 bases and V 2 bases, and 3 bases lay outside the gene matches. This CDR3 reads CASSYSAGDQETQYF. The DNA of the CDR3 is TGTGCCAGCAGTTACAGTGCGGGGGACCAAGAGACCCAGTACTTC.

The chain joins TRBV25-1 to TRBJ1-4; 10 bases fit TRBD1. The CDR3 contains 13 residues. The germline V gene encodes CDR1 MGHDK and CDR2 SYGVNS. V lost 6 bases, J lost 8 bases, and 3 bases stayed unmatched. The CDR3 loop is CASRGQGYEKLFF. In DNA form, the CDR3 reads TGTGCCAGCAGGGGACAGGGGTACGAAAAACTGTTTTTT.

The chain couples TRBV25-1 to TRBJ2-1; D uncertain. CDR1 is MGHDK and CDR2 is SYGVNS in the germline V gene. V lost 3 bases to trimming and J lost 4 bases, with 16 bases between them. The CDR3 consists of 16 residues. The CDR3, as DNA: TGTGCCAGCAGTGACCGACGCAAAGGGCTTTACAATGAGCAGTTCTTC. It is translated as CASSDRRKGLYNEQFF.

This clone came up a few times. The genes are TRBV11-2 and TRBJ2-3, with TRBD2 identical over 10 bases. This CDR3 has 14 residues. The germline gives CDR1 SGHAT, CDR2 FQNNGV. The V segment lost 4 bases and the J segment 5 bases; nucleotides outside the gene matches: 3. The CDR3 DNA is TGTGCCAGCAGCTCCAGCGGGGGGGTAGATACGCAGTATTTT. It codes for CASSSSGGVDTQYF.

This clone appeared a few times. The chain employs TRBV30 and TRBJ2-5; 10 bases match TRBD2. Losses at the gene ends were 4 bases for V and 2 bases for J; bases not matched to a gene: 4. Germline V lookup: CDR1 GTSNPN, CDR2 SVGIG (reference sequence). The CDR3 is made up of 14 amino acids. CDR3 amino acids: CAWIPLAGQETQYF. As DNA, the CDR3 is TGTGCCTGGATTCCACTAGCGGGACAAGAGACCCAGTACTTC.

As regards this clone: One end of the junction fails to match germline, which may point to a read error. The gene calls are TRBV7-6 and TRBJ2-5; D gene uncertain. Germline V gene data show CDR1 as SGHVS and CDR2 as FNYEAQ. CDR3 size: 11 residues. The CDR3 bases are TGTGCCAGCAGCTCTCAAGGGACCCAGTACTTC. Residues: CASSSQGTQYF. The variable domain in full, completed from reference TRBV7-6 and TRBJ2-5, reads GAGVSQSPRYKVTKRGQDVALRCDPISGHVSLYWYRQALGQGPEFLTYFNYEAQQDKSGLPNDRFSAERPEGSISTLTIQRTEQRDSAMYRCASSSQGTQYFGPGTRLLVL.

This chain connects TRBV10-3 to TRBJ1-4; possibly TRBD1 for D (5 bases). CDR1 is ENHRY and CDR2 is SYGVKD in the germline V gene. Trimming stripped 0 bases from V and 2 bases from J, with 10 bases between. The CDR3 is made up of 16 amino acids. As DNA, the CDR3 is TGTGCCATCAGTGAGTCGGGCCGGGGCACTAATGAAAAACTGTTTTTT. Encoded protein: CAISESGRGTNEKLFF.